Given below is one TCR beta chain in context. This record belongs to a study of blood T cells in healthy people across ages. The second PCR ran about 6 to 12 cycles with a sample-barcoded 5' primer and J-beta primers. TCRdb passed the 5' RACE reads through MiXCR, listing each CDR3 protein once. The sample records hundreds of thousands of distinct CDR3 sequences, about half being singletons. The sequence was collected from a woman in her fifties or sixties in good health. The sequenced sample was blood.

CDR3 region: CASSLVAADYNEQFF. DNA of the CDR3: TGCGCCAGCAGCTTGGTGGCGGCAGACTACAATGAGCAGTTCTTC. The chain carries TRBV5-1 and TRBJ2-1; no firm D call. Germline values: CDR1 SGHRS, CDR2 YFSETQ. V lost 0 bases to trimming and J lost 3 bases, with 10 bases between them. The CDR3 spans 15 residues.